A single sample gave rise to the 10 T cell receptor beta chains below, sequenced in a study of T cell clonality in common variable immunodeficiency. Clones were sequenced by immunoSEQ multiplex PCR, and TCRdb holds only the in-frame ones, with some missing. This sample has 40,000 to 45,000 clones, each found more than once. The specimen sequenced was peripheral blood mononuclear cells. Receptors were obtained from a person aged 18 to 75 in good health.

This clone has ten or more counts. The missing CDR3 end, 3 residues past where the read stops, is filled in from the germline J gene. The chain is built from TRBV20-1 and TRBJ2-7, with 10 positions matching TRBD2. V was pared by 2 bases and J by 1 base, with 5 bases of the junction left unmatched. CDR3 length: 15 residues. Germline loops: CDR1 DFQATT, CDR2 SNEGSKA (reference sequence). The chain's CDR3 is CSARKPSGRSYEQYF. The part of the CDR3 DNA that was read is TGCAGTGCTAGAAAACCTAGCGGGAGATCCTACGAG.

As to this clone: Sequencing ends 3 residues short of the CDR3 end; the germline J gene provides the rest. V is TRBV5-1 and J is TRBJ1-2; TRBD1 matches 10 bases. The CDR3 contains 13 residues. The germline V gene encodes CDR1 SGHRS and CDR2 YFSETQ. The CDR3: CASSPGQGEAYTF. Incomplete CDR3 DNA: TGCGCCAGCAGCCCCGGACAGGGGGAGGCC.

There are many counts of this clone. The read ends 3 residues early relative to the CDR3; the germline J gene fills the gap. The chain couples TRBV18 to TRBJ2-5, with D maybe TRBD2 (5 bases). The CDR3 consists of 13 residues. Germline lookup yields CDR1 KGHSH and CDR2 LQKENI. Trimming pared 0 bases from V and 5 bases from J, leaving 7 bases between. CDR3 sequence reads: CASSPPRGETQYF. Partial CDR3 DNA: TGTGCCAGCTCACCACCTAGAGGGGAGACC.

This clone was counted ten times or more. The read terminates 3 residues ahead of where the CDR3 ends, so the germline J gene completes it. Other nucleotide sequences in the sample specify the same CDR3. This sequence joins TRBV20-1 and TRBJ2-5; TRBD2 matches 13 bases. The junction had 4 bases not matched to a gene; V was cut back by 3 bases and J by 0 bases. CDR1 is DFQATT, CDR2 SNEGSKA, per germline (reference sequence). The CDR3 has 16 residues. The CDR3 DNA, read in part, is TGCAGTGCTAGGAGGGGACTAGCGGGAAACCAAGAGACC. Translated, it gives CSARRGLAGNQET. The entire CDR3 protein reads CSARRGLAGNQETQYF.

This clone was detected many times. CDR3 sequence: CASSIREGMSEAFF. CDR3 DNA (partial): TGTGCCAGCAGCATTAGAGAGGGGATGAGTGAA. V usage is TRBV7-8 and J usage is TRBJ1-1, with a weak D call TRBD1 (5 bases). Read coverage stops 3 residues before the CDR3 terminus; the germline J gene supplies the remainder. Trimming took off 5 bases at V and 7 bases at J, with 17 bases between the two ends. The germline V gene encodes CDR1 SGHVS and CDR2 FQNEAQ. The CDR3 sequence is 14 residues long.

As regards this clone: The read stops 3 residues short of the end of the CDR3; the missing end is completed from the germline J gene. V gene TRBV19 combines with J gene TRBJ2-1, with TRBD2 identical over 9 bases. There are 14 residues in the CDR3. V shed 7 bases, J shed 4 bases, and the junction held 5 bases outside the gene matches. Germline assignment: CDR1 LNHDA and CDR2 SQIVND (reference sequence). The chain's CDR3 is CASNQREAYNEQFF. Incomplete CDR3 DNA: TGTGCCAGTAACCAGCGGGAGGCTTACAATGAG.

This clone was seen repeatedly, ten times or more. Read sequence stops 3 residues before the CDR3 end, and the germline J gene provides the missing end. The gene calls are TRBV5-1 and TRBJ1-1, with 7 bases lining up with TRBD1. V lost 3 bases, J lost 0 bases, and 14 bases stayed unmatched. Germline V gene lookup returns CDR1 SGHRS and CDR2 YFSETQ. The CDR3 loop spans 18 amino acids. The sequenced part of the CDR3 DNA is TGCGCCAGCAGCTACCCGGAGACGACAGGGAACATGAACACTGAA. Protein: CASSYPETTGNMNTE. The full CDR3 protein is CASSYPETTGNMNTEAFF.

This clone was seen ten or more times. The DNA ends 3 residues before the CDR3 does, and the rest of the CDR3 is filled in from the germline J gene. The chain recombines TRBV20-1 with TRBJ1-1, with D uncertain. The CDR3 contains 12 residues. V shed 5 bases and J shed 1 base, with 8 bases lying between them. Germline V gene data show CDR1 as DFQATT and CDR2 as SNEGSKA (reference sequence). CDR3 bases read: TGCAGTGCTCTCAGACAGAACACTGAA. It is translated as CSALRQNTE. The whole CDR3 protein is CSALRQNTEAFF.

This clone was counted at least ten times. Coverage ceases 3 residues before the CDR3 finishes, and the germline J gene fills in the end. V gene TRBV2 combines with J gene TRBJ2-1; 8 nucleotides match TRBD1. CDR1 SNHLY and CDR2 FYNNEI come from the germline V gene. V gave up 1 base and J gave up 5 bases; unmatched junction bases: 4. The CDR3 length is 15 residues. The CDR3 sequence: CASSEGTGFNNEQFF. CDR3 DNA (partial): TGTGCCAGCAGTGAAGGGACAGGGTTTAACAATGAG.

This clone has at least ten counts. The sequenced fragment ends 3 residues before the CDR3 boundary, so the rest is inferred from the germline J gene. The gene calls are TRBV7-3 and TRBJ2-7; 7 bases are shared with TRBD2. This CDR3 is 14 amino acids long. CDR1 and CDR2 from the germline V gene are SGHTA and FQGTGA. V shed 2 bases and J 3 bases; nucleotides not matched to a gene: 4. The part of the CDR3 DNA that was read is TGTGCCAGCAGCTTAGGCGGGAGAAGCTACGAG. Encoded protein: CASSLGGRSYE. The complete CDR3 protein is CASSLGGRSYEQYF.